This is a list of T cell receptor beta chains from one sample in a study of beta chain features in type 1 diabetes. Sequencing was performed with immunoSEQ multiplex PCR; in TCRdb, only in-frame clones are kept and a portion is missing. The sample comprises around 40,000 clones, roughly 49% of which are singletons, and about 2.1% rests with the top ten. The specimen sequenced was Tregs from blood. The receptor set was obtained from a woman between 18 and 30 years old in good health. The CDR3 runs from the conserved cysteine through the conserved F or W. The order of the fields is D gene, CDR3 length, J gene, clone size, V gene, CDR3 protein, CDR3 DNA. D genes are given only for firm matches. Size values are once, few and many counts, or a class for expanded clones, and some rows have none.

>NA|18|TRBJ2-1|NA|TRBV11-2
CASSLGGLRVRGGNEQFF
TGTGCCAGCAGCTTAGGGGGGCTGCGGGTAAGGGGGGGCAATGAGCAGTTCTTC
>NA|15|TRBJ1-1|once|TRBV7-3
CASSPLNGGGAEAFF
TGTGCCAGCAGCCCCTTGAACGGGGGTGGGGCTGAAGCTTTCTTT
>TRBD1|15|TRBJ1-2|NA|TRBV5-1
CASSLAWKGAYGYTF
TGCGCCAGCAGCTTGGCCTGGAAGGGGGCATATGGCTACACCTTC
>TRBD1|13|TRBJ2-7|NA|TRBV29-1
CSVGQGGSYEQYF
TGCAGCGTTGGACAGGGGGGGTCCTACGAGCAGTACTTC
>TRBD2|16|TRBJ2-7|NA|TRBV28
CASSLAGGRMAYEQYF
TGTGCCAGCAGTTTAGCGGGCGGGAGAATGGCCTACGAGCAGTACTTC
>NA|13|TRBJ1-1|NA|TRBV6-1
CASRGQLNTEAFF
TGTGCCAGCAGAGGACAGCTCAACACTGAAGCTTTCTTT
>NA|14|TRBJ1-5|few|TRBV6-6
CASSSQGVGQPQHF
TGTGCCAGCAGTTCCCAGGGCGTCGGTCAGCCCCAGCATTTT
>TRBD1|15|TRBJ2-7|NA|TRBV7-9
CASSPGQGVSYEQYF
TGTGCCAGCAGCCCAGGACAGGGGGTGTCCTACGAGCAGTACTTC
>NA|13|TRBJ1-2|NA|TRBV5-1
CASSLSQTYGYTF
TGCGCCAGCAGCTTGTCACAGACCTATGGCTACACCTTC
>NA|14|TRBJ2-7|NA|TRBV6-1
CASRLDSQGYEQYF
TGTGCCAGCAGGCTGGACTCCCAAGGTTACGAGCAGTACTTC
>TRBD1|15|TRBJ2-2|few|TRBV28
CASSDRDRDTGELFF
TGTGCCAGCAGTGACCGGGACAGGGACACCGGGGAGCTGTTTTTT
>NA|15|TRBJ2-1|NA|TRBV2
CASSFVGSSYNEQFF
TGTGCCAGCAGTTTTGTAGGGAGCTCCTACAATGAGCAGTTCTTC
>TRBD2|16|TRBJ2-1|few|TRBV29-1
CSVRGTSGRFQNEQFF
TGCAGCGTTAGGGGGACTAGCGGGAGGTTTCAAAATGAGCAGTTCTTC
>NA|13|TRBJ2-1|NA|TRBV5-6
CASTDTGSNEQFF
TGTGCCAGCACCGATACAGGGAGCAATGAGCAGTTCTTC
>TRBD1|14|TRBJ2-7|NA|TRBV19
CASSTGTAPYEQYF
TGTGCCAGTAGCACCGGGACAGCGCCTTACGAGCAGTACTTC
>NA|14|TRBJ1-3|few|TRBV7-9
CASSLTGSGNTIYF
TGTGCCAGCAGCTTGACAGGCTCTGGAAACACCATATATTTT
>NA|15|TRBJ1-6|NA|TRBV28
CASSLRDSHNSPLHF
TGTGCCAGCAGTTTAAGAGACAGCCATAATTCACCCCTCCACTTT
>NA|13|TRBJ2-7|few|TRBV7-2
CASSLAGAREQYF
TGTGCCAGCAGCTTAGCGGGAGCGCGGGAGCAGTACTTC
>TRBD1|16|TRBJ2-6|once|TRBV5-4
CASGIDRVGGANVLTF
TGTGCCAGCGGTATCGACAGGGTTGGTGGGGCCAACGTCCTGACTTTC
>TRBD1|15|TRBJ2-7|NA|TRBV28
CASRKLTGDRYEQYF
TGTGCCAGCAGGAAATTGACAGGGGATAGGTACGAGCAGTACTTC
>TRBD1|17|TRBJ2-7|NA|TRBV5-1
CASSSTGTAHHSYEQYF
TGCGCCAGCAGCTCGACCGGGACAGCGCATCACTCCTACGAGCAGTACTTC
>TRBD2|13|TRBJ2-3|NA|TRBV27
CATRPAGADTQYF
TGTGCCACCCGTCCCGCGGGGGCAGATACGCAGTATTTT
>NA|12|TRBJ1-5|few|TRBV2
CASSLNYQPQHF
TGTGCCAGCAGCCTAAATTATCAGCCCCAGCATTTT
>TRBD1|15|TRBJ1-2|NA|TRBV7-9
CASSFGDSGQYGYTF
TGTGCCAGCAGCTTCGGGGACAGTGGCCAATATGGCTACACCTTC
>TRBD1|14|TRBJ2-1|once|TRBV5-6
CASSLGQGVSEQFF
TGTGCCAGCAGCTTGGGACAGGGGGTGAGTGAGCAGTTCTTC
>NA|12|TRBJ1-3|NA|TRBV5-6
CASSLYGNTIYF
TGTGCCAGCAGCCTCTACGGAAACACCATATATTTT